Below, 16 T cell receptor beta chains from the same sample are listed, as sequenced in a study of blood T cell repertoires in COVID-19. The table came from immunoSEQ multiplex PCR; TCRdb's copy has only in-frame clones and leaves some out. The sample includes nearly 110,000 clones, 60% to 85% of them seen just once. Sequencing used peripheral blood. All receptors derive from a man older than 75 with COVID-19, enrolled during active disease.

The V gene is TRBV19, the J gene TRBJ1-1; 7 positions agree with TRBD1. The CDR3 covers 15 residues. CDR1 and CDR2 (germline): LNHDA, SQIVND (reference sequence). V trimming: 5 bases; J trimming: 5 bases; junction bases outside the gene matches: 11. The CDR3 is CASSLDRVLYTEAFF. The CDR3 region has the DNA TGTGCCAGTAGTCTCGACAGGGTTCTGTATACTGAAGCTTTCTTT. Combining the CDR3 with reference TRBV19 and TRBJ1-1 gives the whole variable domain DGGITQSPKYLFRKEGQNVTLSCEQNLNHDAMYWYRQDPGQGLRLIYYSQIVNDFQKGDIAEGYSVSREKKESFPLTVTSAQKNPTAFYLCASSLDRVLYTEAFFGQGTRLTVV.

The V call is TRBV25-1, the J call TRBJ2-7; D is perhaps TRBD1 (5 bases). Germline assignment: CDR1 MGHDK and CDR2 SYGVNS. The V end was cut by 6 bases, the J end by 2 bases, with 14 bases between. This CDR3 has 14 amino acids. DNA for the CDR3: TGTGCCAGCAGCCCTGTCCAGGGCGCCTACGAGCAGTACTTC. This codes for CASSPVQGAYEQYF.

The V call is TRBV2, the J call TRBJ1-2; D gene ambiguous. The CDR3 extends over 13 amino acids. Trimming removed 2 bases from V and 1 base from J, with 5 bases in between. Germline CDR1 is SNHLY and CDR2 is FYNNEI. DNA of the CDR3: TGTGCCAGCAGTGAACCAGTTAACTATGGCTACACCTTC. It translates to CASSEPVNYGYTF.

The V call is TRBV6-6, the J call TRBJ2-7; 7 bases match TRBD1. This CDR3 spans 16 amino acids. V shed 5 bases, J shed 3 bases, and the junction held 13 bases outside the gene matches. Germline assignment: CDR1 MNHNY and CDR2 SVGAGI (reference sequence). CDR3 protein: CASSLSYRGSDYEQYF. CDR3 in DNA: TGTGCCAGCAGTCTTTCATACAGGGGTTCGGACTACGAGCAGTACTTC.

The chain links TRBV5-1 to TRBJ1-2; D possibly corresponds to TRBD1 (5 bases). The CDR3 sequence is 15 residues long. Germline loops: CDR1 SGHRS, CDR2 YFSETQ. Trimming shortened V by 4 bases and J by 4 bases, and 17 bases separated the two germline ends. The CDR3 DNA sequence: TGCGCCAGCAGCCTGACGGCGGGGGTAAGCTATGGCTACACCTTC. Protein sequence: CASSLTAGVSYGYTF.

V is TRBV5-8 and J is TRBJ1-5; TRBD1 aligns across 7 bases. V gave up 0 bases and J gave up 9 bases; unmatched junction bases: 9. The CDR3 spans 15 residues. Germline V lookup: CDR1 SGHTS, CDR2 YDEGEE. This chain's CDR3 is CASSLAYRGLRPQHF. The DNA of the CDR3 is TGTGCCAGCAGCTTGGCGTACAGGGGTTTACGGCCCCAGCATTTT.

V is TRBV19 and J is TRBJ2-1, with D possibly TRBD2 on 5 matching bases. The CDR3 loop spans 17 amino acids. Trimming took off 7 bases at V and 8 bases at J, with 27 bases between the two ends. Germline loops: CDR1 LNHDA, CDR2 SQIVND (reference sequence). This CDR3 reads CASKFGPGLTTKHEQFF. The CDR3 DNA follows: TGTGCCAGTAAATTTGGACCCGGACTGACGACTAAGCATGAGCAGTTCTTC.

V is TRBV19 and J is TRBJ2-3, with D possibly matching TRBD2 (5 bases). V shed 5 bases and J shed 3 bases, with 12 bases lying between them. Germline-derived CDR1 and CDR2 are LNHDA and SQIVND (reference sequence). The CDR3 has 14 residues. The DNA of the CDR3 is TGTGCCAGTAGTCGGTGGGAGCGAACAGATACGCAGTATTTT. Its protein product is CASSRWERTDTQYF.

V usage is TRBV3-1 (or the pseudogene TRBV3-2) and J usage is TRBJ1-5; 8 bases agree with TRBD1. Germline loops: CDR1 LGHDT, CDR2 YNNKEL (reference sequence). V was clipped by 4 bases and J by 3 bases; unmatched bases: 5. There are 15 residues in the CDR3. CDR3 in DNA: TGTGCCAGCAGCCTCGGACAGGGCGCCAATCAGCCCCAGCATTTT. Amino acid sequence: CASSLGQGANQPQHF.

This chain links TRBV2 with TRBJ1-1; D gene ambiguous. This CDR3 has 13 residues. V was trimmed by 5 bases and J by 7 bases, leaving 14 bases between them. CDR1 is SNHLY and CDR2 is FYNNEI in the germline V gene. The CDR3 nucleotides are TGTGCCAGCAGTCCCAACAGTTTAGGTGAAGCTTTCTTT. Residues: CASSPNSLGEAFF.

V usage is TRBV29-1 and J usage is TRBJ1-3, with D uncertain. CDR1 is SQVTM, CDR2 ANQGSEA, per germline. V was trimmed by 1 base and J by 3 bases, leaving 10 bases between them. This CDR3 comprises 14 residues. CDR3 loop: CSVEVPESGNTIYF. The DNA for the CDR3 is TGCAGCGTTGAAGTTCCAGAAAGTGGAAACACCATATATTTT.

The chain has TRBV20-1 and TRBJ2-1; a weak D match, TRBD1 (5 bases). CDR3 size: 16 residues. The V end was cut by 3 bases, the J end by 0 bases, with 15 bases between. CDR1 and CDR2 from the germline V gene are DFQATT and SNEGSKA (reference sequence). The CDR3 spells CSASFTGRSSYNEQFF. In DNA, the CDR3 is TGCAGTGCTAGTTTCACAGGAAGGAGCTCCTACAATGAGCAGTTCTTC.

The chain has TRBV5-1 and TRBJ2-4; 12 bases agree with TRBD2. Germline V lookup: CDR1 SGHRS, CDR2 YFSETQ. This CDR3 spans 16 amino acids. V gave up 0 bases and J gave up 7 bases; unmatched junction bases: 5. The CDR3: CASSLGDGTSGNIQYF. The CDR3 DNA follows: TGCGCCAGCAGCTTGGGGGACGGGACTAGCGGGAACATTCAGTACTTC.

The chain's CDR3 is CASKAAGARGYGYTF. Here the CDR3 DNA reads TGTGCCAGCAAAGCGGCGGGGGCGCGGGGCTATGGCTACACCTTC. V gene TRBV6-5 combines with J gene TRBJ1-2; D possibly corresponds to TRBD1 (6 bases). Germline lookup yields CDR1 MNHEY and CDR2 SVGAGI. This CDR3 region has 15 residues. Trimming removed 7 bases at V and 4 bases at J, with 19 bases between.

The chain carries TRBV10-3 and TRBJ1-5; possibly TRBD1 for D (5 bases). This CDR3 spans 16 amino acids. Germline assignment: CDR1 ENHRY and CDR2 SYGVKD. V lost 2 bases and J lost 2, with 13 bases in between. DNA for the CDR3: TGTGCCATCAGTGAGGCTCAGGGCGCCGGCAATCAGCCCCAGCATTTT. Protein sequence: CAISEAQGAGNQPQHF.

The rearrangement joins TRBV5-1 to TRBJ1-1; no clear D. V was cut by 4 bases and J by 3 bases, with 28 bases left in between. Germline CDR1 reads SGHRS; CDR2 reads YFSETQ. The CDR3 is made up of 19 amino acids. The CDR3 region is CASSTDPTVMGQRDTEAFF. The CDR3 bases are TGCGCCAGCAGCACCGACCCTACAGTTATGGGCCAGAGGGACACTGAAGCTTTCTTT.